Listed below are T cell receptor beta chains from one sample, sequenced in a study of T cell responses to AZD1222 COVID-19 vaccine. Assay: immunoSEQ multiplex PCR; the TCRdb copy retains only in-frame clones and omits some. The sample shows 89,000 or so clones, 90% to 95% of them seen only once. This material consisted of peripheral blood, taken 28 days after the second AZD1222 dose. The origin of the receptors is an adult who received the AZD1222 COVID-19 vaccine. CDR3s include the opening cysteine and the closing phenylalanine or tryptophan. Each record gives: J gene, V gene, clone size, D gene, CDR3 protein, CDR3 DNA. The D gene is left open where the match is weak. Clone size, where shown, is once, few, many, or a class for clones that have expanded.

J: TRBJ2-1; V: TRBV18; size: -; D: TRBD2; CDR3: CASSSGGAIAGEQFF; DNA: TGTGCCAGCTCAAGCGGGGGGGCAATAGCGGGTGAGCAGTTCTTC
J: TRBJ2-2; V: TRBV5-1; size: few; D: -; CDR3: CASSQDPGHGGELFF; DNA: TGCGCCAGCAGCCAAGACCCGGGTCACGGCGGGGAGCTGTTTTTT
J: TRBJ1-6; V: TRBV28; size: -; D: -; CDR3: CASSWFRAFNSPLHF; DNA: TGTGCCAGCAGTTGGTTTCGGGCCTTTAATTCACCCCTCCACTTT
J: TRBJ2-7; V: TRBV28; size: -; D: -; CDR3: CASSPPGYRDYEQYF; DNA: TGTGCCAGCAGTCCCCCAGGGTACAGGGATTACGAGCAGTACTTC
J: TRBJ2-5; V: TRBV5-1; size: -; D: -; CDR3: CASSLVPQETQYF; DNA: TGCGCCAGCAGCTTGGTGCCCCAAGAGACCCAGTACTTC
J: TRBJ1-1; V: TRBV6-6; size: -; D: -; CDR3: CASSLLRGLQEGNTEAFF; DNA: TGTGCCAGCAGTCTTCTCCGGGGACTTCAAGAGGGGAACACTGAAGCTTTCTTT
J: TRBJ1-3; V: TRBV5-1; size: -; D: -; CDR3: CASSPRVDSGNTIYF; DNA: TGCGCCAGCAGCCCGCGGGTAGACTCTGGAAACACCATATATTTT
J: TRBJ2-7; V: TRBV19; size: -; D: TRBD2; CDR3: CATGRLNPYEQYF; DNA: TGTGCAACCGGGAGGCTTAATCCGTACGAGCAGTACTTC
J: TRBJ2-2; V: TRBV24-1; size: -; D: -; CDR3: CATRAPGTGELFF; DNA: TGTGCCACCAGGGCCCCAGGCACCGGGGAGCTGTTTTTT
J: TRBJ1-2; V: TRBV11-2; size: once; D: -; CDR3: CASSLAGPANYGYTF; DNA: TGTGCCAGCAGCCTAGCTGGCCCAGCTAACTATGGCTACACCTTC
J: TRBJ1-6; V: TRBV7-8; size: -; D: -; CDR3: CASSSLANSPLHF; DNA: TGTGCCAGCAGCTCCTTGGCCAATTCACCCCTCCACTTT
J: TRBJ1-4; V: TRBV5-1; size: -; D: TRBD1; CDR3: CASSRDRANEKLFF; DNA: TGCGCCAGCAGCAGGGACAGGGCTAATGAAAAACTGTTTTTT
J: TRBJ2-7; V: TRBV11-3; size: -; D: -; CDR3: CASSLGGRQEDSYEQYF; DNA: TGTGCCAGCAGCTTAGGAGGGCGACAGGAGGACTCCTACGAGCAGTACTTC
J: TRBJ1-2; V: TRBV3-1/TRBV3-2; size: few; D: -; CDR3: CASSQDPGPDYGYTF; DNA: TGTGCCAGCAGCCAAGACCCAGGGCCGGACTATGGCTACACCTTC
J: TRBJ1-2; V: TRBV14; size: -; D: TRBD1; CDR3: CASSTRNRGRARYGYTF; DNA: TGTGCCAGCAGCACCCGGAACAGGGGAAGGGCCCGCTATGGCTACACCTTC
J: TRBJ1-2; V: TRBV5-6; size: -; D: -; CDR3: CASSVNPGVGYTF; DNA: TGTGCCAGCAGCGTCAATCCGGGGGTAGGCTACACCTTC
J: TRBJ1-6; V: TRBV7-3; size: -; D: -; CDR3: CASSLWGYNSPLHF; DNA: TGTGCCAGCAGCTTATGGGGATATAATTCACCCCTCCACTTT
J: TRBJ2-1; V: TRBV7-2; size: -; D: -; CDR3: CASSLGGGRVEQFF; DNA: TGTGCCAGCAGCTTAGGAGGGGGGAGGGTTGAGCAGTTCTTC
J: TRBJ2-2; V: TRBV11-1; size: -; D: -; CDR3: CASSSRLGTGELFF; DNA: TGTGCCAGCAGCTCGAGACTTGGCACCGGGGAGCTGTTTTTT
J: TRBJ2-7; V: TRBV5-1; size: -; D: TRBD1; CDR3: CASSLGGTVYEQYF; DNA: TGCGCCAGCAGCTTGGGAGGGACAGTTTACGAGCAGTACTTC
J: TRBJ1-3; V: TRBV5-4; size: -; D: -; CDR3: CASSSTERASTNTIYF; DNA: TGTGCCAGCAGCTCGACCGAGAGGGCCTCGACAAACACCATATATTTT
J: TRBJ2-7; V: TRBV28; size: -; D: TRBD1; CDR3: CASSQPGQGQYEQYF; DNA: TGTGCCAGCAGCCAGCCGGGACAGGGACAGTACGAGCAGTACTTC
J: TRBJ2-1; V: TRBV3-1/TRBV3-2; size: -; D: TRBD2; CDR3: CASSSRARLAGTLNEQFF; DNA: TGTGCCAGCAGCTCCCGAGCCCGACTAGCGGGGACCCTCAATGAGCAGTTCTTC